This T cell receptor (beta chain) stems from a study of T cells in Graves' hyperthyroidism and ophthalmopathy. Study overall: Before any treatment, at initial diagnosis, peripheral blood was collected. General observations from the study: Clonotypes that were expanded in thyroid above 0.001 mostly appeared in blood too.

Exclusions: uncontrolled infection, other autoimmune disease, pregnancy, lactation. In this sample, this clonotype turned up a few times. The antigen is unknown. A much larger clone lies a single base off, so this may be a read error. CDR1 is SGHDT, CDR2 YYEEEE, per germline. The ends lost 4 bases at V and 2 bases at J; junction bases unmatched: 2. The CDR3 has 14 amino acids. Authors of the study amplified TCR beta CDR3 regions from RNA transcripts. The TCR CDR3 first-round RT-PCR relied on the HTBI primer set. MiXCR, run by TCRdb on the multiplex PCR reads, gives a single entry per CDR3 protein. The data show approximately 430,000 distinct CDR3 sequences, about 15% seen once.

The chain has TRBV5-6 and TRBJ2-7; 11 nucleotides agree with TRBD2. The source is a man between 18 and 35 years old with Graves' ophthalmopathy. The sample consisted of blood. The CDR3 loop is CASSQGLAAYEQYF. CDR3 nucleotides: TGTGCCAGCAGCCAGGGACTAGCGGCCTACGAGCAGTACTTC.